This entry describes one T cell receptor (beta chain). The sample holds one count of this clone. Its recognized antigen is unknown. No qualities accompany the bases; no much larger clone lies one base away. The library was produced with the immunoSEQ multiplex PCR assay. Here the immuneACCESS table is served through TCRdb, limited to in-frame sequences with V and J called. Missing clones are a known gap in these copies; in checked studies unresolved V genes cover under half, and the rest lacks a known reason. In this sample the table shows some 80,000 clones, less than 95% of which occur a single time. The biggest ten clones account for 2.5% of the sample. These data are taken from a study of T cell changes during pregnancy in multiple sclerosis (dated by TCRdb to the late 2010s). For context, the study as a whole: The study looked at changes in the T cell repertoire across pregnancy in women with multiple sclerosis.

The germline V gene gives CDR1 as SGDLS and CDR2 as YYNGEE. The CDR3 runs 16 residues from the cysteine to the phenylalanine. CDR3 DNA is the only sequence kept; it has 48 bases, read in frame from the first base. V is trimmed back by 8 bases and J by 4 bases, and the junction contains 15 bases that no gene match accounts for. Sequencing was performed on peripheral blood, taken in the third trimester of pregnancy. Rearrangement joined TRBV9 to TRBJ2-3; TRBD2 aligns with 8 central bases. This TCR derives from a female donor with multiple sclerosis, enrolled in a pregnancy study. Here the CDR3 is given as CASSSGGPGPPDTQYF. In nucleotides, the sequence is TGTGCCAGTTCCAGCGGGGGCCCCGGCCCCCCAGATACGCAGTATTTT.